One and the same sample provided the 30 T cell receptor beta chains below, sequenced in a study of cytomegalovirus exposure and HLA in healthy donors. Vbeta (60) and Jbeta (13) primers were used in the PCR. The table came from immunoSEQ multiplex PCR; TCRdb's copy has only in-frame clones and leaves some out. Its listing shows 120,000 to 150,000 clones. The sample taken for sequencing was PBMCs. The receptors derive from a man aged 40-55 years in good health and CMV-seronegative.

This sequence joins TRBV9 and TRBJ2-3, with 9 bases fitting TRBD1. The CDR3 totals 16 residues. After removal of 0 bases from V and 2 bases from J, the junction contained 4 bases not matched to a gene. Per germline, CDR1 SGDLS and CDR2 YYNGEE. The CDR3 coding sequence is TGTGCCAGCAGCGTAGAGGGACAGGGTCCCACAGATACGCAGTATTTT. This translates into CASSVEGQGPTDTQYF.

The V and J genes are TRBV29-1 and TRBJ1-1; a possible D gene is TRBD1 (6 bases). V lost 3 bases to trimming and J lost 1 base, with 12 bases between them. CDR3 length: 14 amino acids. The V gene's germline CDR1 is SQVTM and CDR2 ANQGSEA. CDR3 in amino acids: CSVEGGHGNTEAFF. CDR3 DNA: TGCAGCGTTGAGGGGGGGCATGGGAACACTGAAGCTTTCTTT.

The chain has TRBV28 and TRBJ1-1; a possible D gene is TRBD1 (5 bases). The CDR3 covers 14 residues. Trimming pared 3 bases from V and 7 bases from J, leaving 15 bases between. Germline V gives CDR1 MDHEN, CDR2 SYDVKM. The CDR3 loop reads CASSLAGPQGEAFF. The DNA for the CDR3 is TGTGCCAGCAGTTTGGCGGGGCCCCAAGGTGAAGCTTTCTTT.

The chain joins TRBV5-1 to TRBJ2-7, with D possibly matching TRBD2 (5 bases). CDR3 length equals 15 residues. The germline V and J ends were trimmed by 4 bases and 0 bases, with 14 bases remaining between them. The germline V gene has CDR1 SGHRS and CDR2 YFSETQ. The CDR3 region is CASSPDSFFSYEQYF. CDR3 nucleotide sequence: TGCGCCAGCAGCCCGGACTCTTTTTTCTCCTACGAGCAGTACTTC.

The CDR3 loop reads CASSPGQGALKQYF. The DNA for the CDR3 is TGTGCCAGCAGCCCTGGACAGGGGGCGTTGAAGCAGTACTTC. The V call is TRBV7-2, the J call TRBJ2-7; TRBD1 aligns across 11 bases. After removal of 5 bases from V and 8 bases from J, the junction contained 8 bases not matched to a gene. CDR1 is SGHTA and CDR2 is FQGNSA in the germline V gene. The CDR3 is 14 amino acids.

J is TRBJ1-2 and V is TRBV29-1; TRBD1 agrees at 7 bases. V dropped 5 bases and J dropped 3; count of bases not matched to a gene: 3. CDR3 length: 12 residues. Germline CDR1 and CDR2: SQVTM and ANQGSEA. The CDR3, as DNA: TGCAGCGTTCCTAGGGGGCACTATGGCTACACCTTC. As protein: CSVPRGHYGYTF.

The chain recombines TRBV1 with TRBJ1-5; the table names TRBD1, a call not compared with the DNA. TRBV1 is deemed a pseudogene. The CDR3 totals 21 residues. Written as DNA, the CDR3 is TGCACCAGCAGCCAAGTTGCGGGGGACAGGGCCCAATTCCATGGCAATCAGCCCCAGCATTTT. Its protein product is CTSSQVAGDRAQFHGNQPQHF.

The chain uses TRBV2 and TRBJ2-1, with D maybe TRBD1 (6 bases). Germline CDR1 SNHLY, CDR2 FYNNEI. The CDR3 is 15 amino acids. Trimming removed 7 bases at V and 0 bases at J, with 13 bases between. CDR3 residues: CASKFDRNSYNEQFF. CDR3 in DNA: TGTGCCAGCAAATTTGACAGGAACTCCTACAATGAGCAGTTCTTC.

The rearrangement joins TRBV7-3 to TRBJ2-1, with 8 bases fitting TRBD2. V was pared by 1 base and J by 2 bases, with 4 bases of the junction left unmatched. Germline loops: CDR1 SGHTA, CDR2 FQGTGA. This CDR3 region has 16 residues. CDR3 sequence: CASSLKRGTTYNEQFF. CDR3 nucleotides: TGTGCCAGCAGCTTAAAGCGGGGGACCACCTACAATGAGCAGTTCTTC. The full variable domain, completed using reference TRBV7-3 and TRBJ2-1, is GAGVSQTPSNKVTEKGKYVELRCDPISGHTALYWYRQSLGQGPEFLIYFQGTGAADDSGLPNDRFFAVRPEGSVSTLKIQRTERGDSAVYLCASSLKRGTTYNEQFFGPGTRLTVL.

The rearrangement uses TRBV5-4 and TRBJ1-2; TRBD1 might be the D (6 bases). V lost 4 bases to trimming and J lost 6 bases, with 16 bases between them. The germline V gene encodes CDR1 SGHNT and CDR2 YYREEE (reference sequence). The CDR3 loop spans 14 amino acids. The CDR3 here is CASSLSLGQNGYTF. CDR3 coding DNA: TGTGCCAGCAGCCTTTCTTTAGGACAGAATGGCTACACCTTC.

This chain uses TRBV7-3 with TRBJ1-1; no clear D gene. The germline gives CDR1 SGHTA, CDR2 FQGTGA. Deletions cut 5 bases from V and 1 base from J, with 5 bases between. The CDR3 sequence is 12 residues long. This chain's CDR3 is CASSTGNTEAFF. For the CDR3, the DNA is TGTGCCAGCAGCACGGGGAACACTGAAGCTTTCTTT.

Here the CDR3 reads CASSVRLAVYEQYF. DNA of the CDR3: TGTGCCAGCAGTGTAAGGCTAGCGGTTTACGAGCAGTACTTC. The chain employs TRBV6-1 and TRBJ2-7, with 7 bases identical to TRBD2. Germline CDR1 reads MNHNS; CDR2 reads SASEGT. The trim removed 4 bases at V and 4 bases at J, leaving 7 bases unmatched. This CDR3 is built from 14 residues.

The chain recombines TRBV12-5 with TRBJ2-3; TRBD1 is a possible D gene (5 bases). Germline CDR1 and CDR2: LGHNT and FRNRAP. V was trimmed by 5 bases and J by 0 bases, leaving 18 bases between them. The CDR3 extends over 17 amino acids. The CDR3 is CASGVERGPSSTDTQYF. In DNA form, the CDR3 reads TGTGCTAGTGGTGTCGAAAGGGGCCCGTCTAGCACAGATACGCAGTATTTT.

The V call is TRBV27, the J call TRBJ2-4, with TRBD2 matching 9 bases. The germline V gene encodes CDR1 MNHEY and CDR2 SMNVEV (reference sequence). V shed 4 bases, J shed 7 bases, and the junction held 17 bases outside the gene matches. CDR3 length: 18 residues. Here the CDR3 DNA reads TGTGCCAGCAGTTCTACGGGGGCGGGGGGGATGACTCGGAACATTCAGTACTTC. Translated: CASSSTGAGGMTRNIQYF.

The chain combines TRBV7-2 with TRBJ1-2; D perhaps matches TRBD1 (5 bases). Germline V gives CDR1 SGHTA, CDR2 FQGNSA. The CDR3 spans 14 residues. Trimming shortened V by 0 bases and J by 8 bases, and 13 bases separated the two germline ends. The CDR3 here is CASSLAGRVGGYTF. DNA for the CDR3: TGTGCCAGCAGCTTAGCGGGCAGGGTGGGCGGCTACACCTTC.

The chain uses TRBV18 and TRBJ2-5, with D tentatively TRBD1 (5 bases). The germline gives CDR1 KGHSH, CDR2 LQKENI. Trimming left V 6 bases short and J 1 base short, with 15 bases between. CDR3 length: 15 residues. The CDR3 spells CASSQGVPSQETQYF. In DNA form, the CDR3 reads TGTGCCAGCTCGCAAGGGGTCCCGAGCCAAGAGACCCAGTACTTC.

This chain connects TRBV6-4 to TRBJ1-1; D might be TRBD1 (6 bases). Germline assignment: CDR1 MRHNA and CDR2 SNTAGT. This CDR3 has 13 residues. V was pared by 5 bases and J by 1 base, with 8 bases between. As DNA, the CDR3 is TGTGCCAGCAGTAAGACAGGGAACACTGAAGCTTTCTTT. Translated, it gives CASSKTGNTEAFF.

The J gene is TRBJ2-7, the V gene TRBV5-4; TRBD1 is a possible D gene (6 bases). The CDR3 is 14 amino acids. Between the trimmed V and J ends, which lost 4 bases and 2 bases, there was a span of 13 bases. Germline CDR1 reads SGHNT; CDR2 reads YYREEE (reference sequence). The CDR3, as DNA: TGTGCCAGCAGCGTGACAGGATCTACCTACGAGCAGTACTTC. Translating it yields CASSVTGSTYEQYF. Full variable domain (rest looked up from reference TRBV5-4 and TRBJ2-7): ETGVTQSPTHLIKTRGQQVTLRCSSQSGHNTVSWYQQALGQGPQFIFQYYREEENGRGNFPPRFSGLQFPNYSSELNVNALELDDSALYLCASSVTGSTYEQYFGPGTRLTVT.

The chain is built from TRBV5-6 and TRBJ2-7; a possible D gene is TRBD1 (6 bases). CDR3 length: 14 residues. Trimming removed 0 bases at V and 6 bases at J, with 13 bases between. Germline CDR1 and CDR2: SGHDT and YYEEEE. The CDR3, as DNA: TGTGCCAGCAGCTTGGTTCAGGGGCCCGGCGAGCAGTACTTC. Its translation: CASSLVQGPGEQYF.

V gene TRBV7-9 combines with J gene TRBJ1-3; 7 nucleotides match TRBD1. Trimming cost V 8 bases and J 2 bases; bases outside gene matches: 9. The CDR3 is 15 amino acids. The germline V gene encodes CDR1 SEHNR and CDR2 FQNEAQ (reference sequence). The CDR3 is CASGRGDITGNTIYF. CDR3 coding DNA: TGTGCCAGCGGCAGGGGGGACATCACTGGAAACACCATATATTTT.

The chain uses TRBV4-3 and TRBJ2-5; 7 bases align to TRBD2. J was trimmed by 0 bases and V by 1 base; bases with no gene match: 2. CDR3 length equals 15 residues. The V gene's germline CDR1 is LGHNA and CDR2 YSLEER. This chain's CDR3 is CASSQVLADQETQYF. For the CDR3, the DNA is TGCGCCAGCAGCCAAGTCCTAGCGGACCAAGAGACCCAGTACTTC.

The chain uses TRBV7-2 and TRBJ1-2; no clear D. CDR3 length: 15 residues. Germline lookup yields CDR1 SGHTA and CDR2 FQGNSA. The V end was cut by 1 base, the J end by 4 bases, with 13 bases between. DNA of the CDR3: TGTGCCAGCAGCTTAGACTCTAATCCTGTCTATGGCTACACCTTC. Its translation: CASSLDSNPVYGYTF.

This sequence joins TRBV2 and TRBJ1-5, with TRBD1 identical over 7 bases. This CDR3 spans 15 amino acids. The V and J ends lost 4 bases and 3 bases, in that order; junction bases with no gene match: 6. The germline CDR1 and CDR2 sequences are SNHLY and FYNNEI. CDR3 loop: CASSGQGRDNQPQHF. The CDR3 nucleotides are TGTGCCAGCAGTGGACAGGGAAGGGACAATCAGCCCCAGCATTTT.

This chain links TRBV4-3 with TRBJ2-5; 11 bases map to TRBD2. V gave up 4 bases and J gave up 2 bases; unmatched junction bases: 15. This CDR3 comprises 19 residues. Germline CDR1 and CDR2: LGHNA and YSLEER. CDR3 in amino acids: CASSPWTLPGLADQETQYF. The CDR3 DNA reads TGCGCCAGCAGCCCCTGGACATTGCCGGGACTAGCGGATCAAGAGACCCAGTACTTC.

The chain couples TRBV7-2 to TRBJ1-4; 7 nucleotides line up with TRBD1. This CDR3 comprises 14 residues. The V segment lost 3 bases and the J segment 5 bases; nucleotides outside the gene matches: 3. In germline, CDR1 is SGHTA, CDR2 FQGNSA. CDR3 protein: CASSFTGVNEKLFF. CDR3 nucleotide sequence: TGTGCCAGCAGCTTCACAGGGGTCAATGAAAAACTGTTTTTT.

The chain carries TRBV10-3 and TRBJ1-4; 7 nucleotides align to TRBD1. Trimming cost V 4 bases and J 0 bases; bases outside gene matches: 5. Per germline, CDR1 ENHRY and CDR2 SYGVKD. The CDR3 length is 16 residues. The DNA of the CDR3 is TGTGCCATCAGTGTTGGACAGGCTGCAACTAATGAAAAACTGTTTTTT. Translation gives CAISVGQAATNEKLFF.

The CDR3 region has the DNA TGTGCCAGCAGCCCCGTAGAGGTAGGCGCCTGGTCCTATGGCTACACCTTC. Its protein is CASSPVEVGAWSYGYTF. The rearrangement joins TRBV7-8 to TRBJ1-2; no reliable D call. Germline assignment: CDR1 SGHVS and CDR2 FQNEAQ. This CDR3 region has 17 residues. V lost 5 bases and J 4 bases, leaving 23 bases between the germline ends.

This chain links TRBV7-9 with TRBJ1-5; maybe TRBD1 (6 bases). Trimming shortened V by 5 bases and J by 0 bases, and 11 bases separated the two germline ends. Germline V gene lookup returns CDR1 SEHNR and CDR2 FQNEAQ (reference sequence). This CDR3 has 15 residues. The CDR3 here is CASSPGDRSNQPQHF. Here the CDR3 DNA reads TGTGCCAGCAGCCCAGGGGATCGTAGCAATCAGCCCCAGCATTTT.

The J gene is TRBJ2-1, the V gene TRBV4-3, with D tentatively TRBD2 (7 bases). The CDR3 runs to 16 residues. Germline V CDR1 and CDR2: LGHNA, YSLEER. Trimming stripped 1 base from V and 8 bases from J, with 18 bases between. The DNA for the CDR3 is TGCGCCAGCAGCCAAGGAATCGGGGAGGGACAATATGAGCAGTTCTTC. This encodes CASSQGIGEGQYEQFF.

The rearrangement joins TRBV6-6 to TRBJ1-6; 7 bases match TRBD1. The junction had 4 bases not matched to a gene; V was cut back by 6 bases and J by 5 bases. There are 14 residues in the CDR3. CDR1 and CDR2 from the germline V gene are MNHNY and SVGAGI (reference sequence). CDR3 residues: CASSPGTDNSPLHF. CDR3 nucleotide sequence: TGTGCCAGCAGCCCCGGGACAGATAATTCACCCCTCCACTTT.